One sample yielded the 5 T cell receptor beta chains listed below, sequenced in a study of blood T cell repertoires in COVID-19. Sequencing used immunoSEQ multiplex PCR; TCRdb keeps in-frame clones, though not all of them. Among nearly 300,000 clones listed, 88% were seen once. The sample comprised peripheral blood. Receptor source: a woman aged 25 to 39 who had recovered from COVID-19.

The DNA for the CDR3 is TGTGCCAGCAGTGCTCGTGAAGAGACCCAGTACTTC. This codes for CASSAREETQYF. The genes are TRBV2 and TRBJ2-5, with D hard to call. V was clipped by 4 bases and J by 3 bases, with 6 bases between them. Germline CDR1 and CDR2: SNHLY and FYNNEI. The CDR3 has 12 residues.

This clone was picked up one time. The V and J genes are TRBV7-2 and TRBJ1-2, with a possible D match to TRBD1 (6 bases). The CDR3 loop spans 18 amino acids. The germline V gene encodes CDR1 SGHTA and CDR2 FQGNSA. With 0 bases removed from V and 6 bases from J, the gap between germline ends came to 23 bases. In DNA form, the CDR3 reads TGTGCCAGCAGCTTAGCGGGGGGGCGCGGGACGGCCTTTCATGGCTACACCTTC. As protein: CASSLAGGRGTAFHGYTF.

The rearrangement links TRBV6-5 to TRBJ2-7; TRBD2 is a possible D gene (6 bases). The CDR3 extends over 13 amino acids. Germline V lookup: CDR1 MNHEY, CDR2 SVGAGI. Trimming shortened V by 7 bases and J by 2 bases, and 12 bases separated the two germline ends. CDR3 in DNA: TGTGCCAGCATCGTGTCGGGGGCCTACGAGCAGTACTTC. As protein: CASIVSGAYEQYF.

This sequence joins TRBV18 and TRBJ2-3; 13 nucleotides align to TRBD2. With V trimmed by 3 bases and J by 3 bases, 9 bases remained unmatched. There are 18 residues in the CDR3. The germline gives CDR1 KGHSH, CDR2 LQKENI. The CDR3 spells CASSPWILTSGGTDTQYF. CDR3 in DNA: TGTGCCAGCTCACCGTGGATTTTGACTAGCGGGGGGACAGATACGCAGTATTTT.

The chain couples TRBV27 to TRBJ2-7, with 9 bases fitting TRBD2. This CDR3 has 18 residues. J was trimmed by 0 bases and V by 6 bases; bases with no gene match: 15. Germline CDR1 reads MNHEY; CDR2 reads SMNVEV (reference sequence). CDR3 residues: CASSPPLGAGGSSYEQYF. The CDR3 DNA is TGTGCCAGCAGCCCCCCCCTTGGGGCGGGGGGGAGCTCCTACGAGCAGTACTTC.